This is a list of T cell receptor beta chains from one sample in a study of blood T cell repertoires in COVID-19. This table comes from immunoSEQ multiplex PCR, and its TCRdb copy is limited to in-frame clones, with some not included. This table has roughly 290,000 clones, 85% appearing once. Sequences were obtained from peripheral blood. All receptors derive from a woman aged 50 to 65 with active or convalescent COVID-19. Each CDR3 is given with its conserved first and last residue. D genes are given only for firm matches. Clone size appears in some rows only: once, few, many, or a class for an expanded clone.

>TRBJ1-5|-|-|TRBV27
CASSFGGPNSNQPQHF
TGTGCCAGCAGTTTCGGGGGGCCGAATAGCAATCAGCCCCAGCATTTT
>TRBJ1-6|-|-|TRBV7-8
CASSSSRAHNSPLHF
TGTGCCAGCAGCTCCTCCAGGGCCCATAATTCACCCCTCCACTTT
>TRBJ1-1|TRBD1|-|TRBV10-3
CAISESGTATEAFF
TGTGCCATCAGTGAGTCGGGGACAGCGACTGAAGCTTTCTTT
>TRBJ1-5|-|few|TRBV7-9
CASSLGTYSNQPQHF
TGTGCCAGCAGCTTAGGGACTTATAGCAATCAGCCCCAGCATTTT
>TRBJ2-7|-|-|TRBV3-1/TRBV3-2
CASSQAAYEQYF
TGTGCCAGCAGCCAAGCTGCCTACGAGCAGTACTTC
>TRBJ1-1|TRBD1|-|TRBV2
CASSQGWNTEAFF
TGTGCCAGCTCACAGGGGTGGAACACTGAAGCTTTCTTT
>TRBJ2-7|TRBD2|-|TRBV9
CASSVSSGMGYEQYF
TGTGCCAGCAGCGTATCAAGCGGGATGGGCTACGAGCAGTACTTC
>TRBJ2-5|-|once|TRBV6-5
CASGWGEETQYF
TGTGCCAGCGGCTGGGGGGAAGAGACCCAGTACTTC
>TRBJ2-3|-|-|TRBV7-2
CASSLRIRGPTDTQYF
TGTGCCAGCAGCTTAAGGATAAGAGGCCCTACAGATACGCAGTATTTT
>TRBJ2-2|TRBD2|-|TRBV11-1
CASSSEGGRGNGELFF
TGTGCCAGCAGCTCAGAAGGCGGGAGAGGGAACGGGGAGCTGTTTTTT
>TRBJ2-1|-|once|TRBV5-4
CASSLTPDDEQFF
TGTGCCAGCAGCCTGACTCCAGACGATGAGCAGTTCTTC
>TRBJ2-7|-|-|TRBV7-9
CASRQGGFYEQYF
TGTGCCAGCAGACAGGGCGGGTTTTACGAGCAGTACTTC
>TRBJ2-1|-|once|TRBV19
CASRDWQDVGSYNEQFF
TGTGCCAGTAGGGACTGGCAAGATGTAGGCTCCTACAATGAGCAGTTCTTC
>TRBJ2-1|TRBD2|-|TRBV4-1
CASSPLGGRSYNEQFF
TGCGCCAGCAGCCCCCTTGGCGGGAGGTCCTACAATGAGCAGTTCTTC
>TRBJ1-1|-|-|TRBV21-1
CASSPDRGGTEAFF
TGTGCCAGCAGCCCTGACAGGGGGGGGACTGAAGCTTTCTTT
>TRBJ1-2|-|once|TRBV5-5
CASSLVAREPSYTF
TGTGCCAGCAGCTTGGTGGCTCGGGAACCTTCCTACACCTTC
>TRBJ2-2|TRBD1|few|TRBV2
CASSVRGLTGELFF
TGTGCCAGCAGTGTAAGGGGGCTCACCGGGGAGCTGTTTTTT
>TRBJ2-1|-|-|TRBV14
CASSHLNPDQGGGNEQFF
TGTGCCAGCAGCCACCTCAATCCCGACCAGGGGGGAGGCAATGAGCAGTTCTTC
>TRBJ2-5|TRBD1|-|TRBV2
CASSPGQGVQETQYF
TGTGCCAGCAGTCCGGGACAGGGCGTCCAAGAGACCCAGTACTTC
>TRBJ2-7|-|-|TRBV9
CASSVAGASGYEQYF
TGTGCCAGCAGCGTAGCGGGGGCTAGCGGCTACGAGCAGTACTTC
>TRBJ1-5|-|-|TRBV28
CASSHGWPQHF
TGTGCCAGCAGCCACGGTTGGCCCCAGCATTTT
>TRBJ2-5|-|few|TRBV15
CATSRGFGSYQETQYF
TGTGCCACCAGCAGAGGGTTCGGTTCGTACCAAGAGACCCAGTACTTC
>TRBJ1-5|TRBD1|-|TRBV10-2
CASSGRGGPYSNQPQHF
TGCGCCAGCAGTGGACGAGGGGGCCCATATAGCAATCAGCCCCAGCATTTT
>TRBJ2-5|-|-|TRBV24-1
CATSAPTPPWTVQETQYF
TGTGCCACCAGTGCCCCGACCCCCCCTTGGACAGTTCAAGAGACCCAGTACTTC
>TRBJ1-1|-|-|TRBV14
CASSTNDREAFF
TGTGCCAGCAGCACCAACGACAGGGAAGCTTTCTTT
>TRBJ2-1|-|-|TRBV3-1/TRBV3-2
CASSQDLFWRSSYNEQFF
TGTGCCAGCAGCCAAGATTTATTCTGGCGGAGCTCCTACAATGAGCAGTTCTTC
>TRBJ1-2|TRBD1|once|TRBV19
CASRVRQGAYGYTF
TGTGCCAGTAGGGTCCGACAGGGTGCCTATGGCTACACCTTC
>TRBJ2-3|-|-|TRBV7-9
CASKREYETDTQYF
TGTGCCAGCAAACGGGAGTACGAGACAGATACGCAGTATTTT